This TCR beta chain originates from a study of blood T cell repertoires in COVID-19. Whole-study context: Whether acute or convalescent, the COVID-19 samples came from the United States, Italy and Spain.

Unmatched junction bases numbered 5, after V lost 6 bases and J lost 4 bases. Germline CDR1 and CDR2: MNHEY and SVGEGT. The CDR3 has 13 residues. The data were produced by immunoSEQ multiplex PCR, yet TCRdb's version contains in-frame clones alone and is incomplete. The table lists around 300,000 clones, 75% to 90% of them singletons. The chain has TRBV6-2 or TRBV6-3 and TRBJ2-7, with 8 bases matching TRBD1. The sequencing input was peripheral blood. This TCR was recovered from a woman aged 40 to 55 who had recovered from COVID-19. DNA of the CDR3: TGTGCCAGCAGCCTGGACAGGGATTACGAGCAGTACTTC. It specifies CASSLDRDYEQYF.